What follows are 13 T cell receptor beta chains derived from one specimen sequenced in a study of cytomegalovirus exposure and HLA in healthy donors. PCR involved 60 Vbeta and 13 Jbeta primers. Measured with immunoSEQ multiplex PCR; TCRdb has only the in-frame clones, and not every one. The table lists nearly 110,000 clones, 70% to 80% of them singletons. Sequencing was performed on PBMCs. These receptors all come from a man aged 55 to 70 in good health and CMV-seronegative.

The chain combines TRBV7-7 with TRBJ2-7; 7 bases map to TRBD1. J was trimmed by 0 bases and V by 3 bases; bases with no gene match: 26. The CDR3 has 22 residues. From germline, CDR1 is SSHAT and CDR2 FNYEAQ (reference sequence). The DNA for the CDR3 is TGTGCCAGCAGCTTTAGAGGCCTAAAGGGGGCTGAGAAGGGTCGACGCTCCTACGAGCAGTACGTC. It yields the protein CASSFRGLKGAEKGRRSYEQYV.

This clone appeared a single time. This chain uses TRBV30 with TRBJ1-1; D gene unclear. The V gene lost 0 bases and the J gene lost 4 bases, with 6 bases spanning the gap. The germline V gene encodes CDR1 GTSNPN and CDR2 SVGIG (reference sequence). This CDR3 has 12 amino acids. The CDR3 DNA follows: TGTGCCTGGAGTGTTACTGGCACTGAAGCTTTCTTT. It encodes CAWSVTGTEAFF. The entire variable domain, with the rest obtained from reference TRBV30 and TRBJ1-1, is as follows: SQTIHQWPATLVQPVGSPLSLECTVEGTSNPNLYWYRQAAGRGLQLLFYSVGIGQISSEVPQNLSASRPQDRQFILSSKKLLLSDSGFYLCAWSVTGTEAFFGQGTRLTVV.

This rearrangement joins TRBV5-1 to TRBJ1-2; TRBD1 matches 7 bases. Trimming removed 4 bases from V and 4 bases from J; junction bases left unmatched: 10. Germline values: CDR1 SGHRS, CDR2 YFSETQ. The CDR3 runs 15 residues. The CDR3, as DNA: TGCGCCAGCAGCAAGGATTCCGGGACAGTCTATGGCTACACCTTC. Translated: CASSKDSGTVYGYTF.

The rearrangement joins TRBV19 to TRBJ1-4; D is ambiguous. V lost 3 bases, J lost 6 bases, and 11 bases lay in between. The CDR3 contains 14 residues. Germline V gene lookup returns CDR1 LNHDA and CDR2 SQIVND (reference sequence). CDR3 bases: TGTGCCAGTAGTATTGGAGTCGGGGATGAAAAACTGTTTTTT. Translated, it gives CASSIGVGDEKLFF.

The V gene is TRBV7-9, the J gene TRBJ2-1, with D unclear. V was shortened by 3 bases and J by 0 bases, with 12 bases between the two germline ends. The germline CDR1 and CDR2 sequences are SEHNR and FQNEAQ (reference sequence). The CDR3 contains 16 residues. Here the CDR3 DNA reads TGTGCCAGCAGCTTCAGTTTGGCCGCCTCCTACAATGAGCAGTTCTTC. Translation gives CASSFSLAASYNEQFF.

The J gene is TRBJ1-4, the V gene TRBV19; TRBD1 aligns across 9 bases. The CDR3 has 14 amino acids. Germline V gene sequence: CDR1 LNHDA, CDR2 SQIVND (reference sequence). With V trimmed by 6 bases and J by 7 bases, 6 bases remained unmatched. CDR3 DNA: TGTGCCAGTAGGAGGGACAGGGTCGGTGAAAAACTGTTTTTT. Its translation: CASRRDRVGEKLFF.

J is TRBJ1-2 and V is TRBV5-1; D uncertain. This CDR3 contains 15 residues. Per the germline V gene, CDR1 is SGHRS and CDR2 is YFSETQ. V was trimmed by 4 bases and J by 2 bases, leaving 15 bases between them. The CDR3 is CASSLAADTNYGYTF. DNA of the CDR3: TGCGCCAGCAGCCTGGCGGCAGACACCAACTATGGCTACACCTTC. Full variable domain (remainder filled in from reference TRBV5-1 and TRBJ1-2): KAGVTQTPRYLIKTRGQQVTLSCSPISGHRSVSWYQQTPGQGLQFLFEYFSETQRNKGNFPGRFSGRQFSNSRSEMNVSTLELGDSALYLCASSLAADTNYGYTFGSGTRLTVV.

This clone occurred a few times. The gene calls are TRBV6-1 and TRBJ2-7; D is undetermined. Germline loops: CDR1 MNHNS, CDR2 SASEGT. CDR3 size: 15 residues. The V end lost 4 bases, the J end lost 0 bases, and 13 bases lay between the germline ends. The CDR3 bases are TGTGCCAGCAGTGGCGGTATAGTTAGCTCCTACGAGCAGTACGTC. This gives the protein CASSGGIVSSYEQYV.

This clone was recorded a few times. CDR3 sequence reads: CASSSYGGVTDTQYF. The CDR3, as DNA: TGTGCCAGCAGCTCCTATGGGGGGGTAACAGATACGCAGTATTTT. The genes are TRBV13 and TRBJ2-3; 7 nucleotides agree with TRBD2. V gave up 4 bases and J gave up 3 bases; unmatched junction bases: 7. CDR3 size: 15 residues. Germline CDR1 and CDR2: PRHDT and FYEKMQ (reference sequence).

CDR3 bases: TGTGCCATCAATACGAGGACCGGGGGGTTACTCAATGAGCAGTTCTTC. Translation: CAINTRTGGLLNEQFF. This sequence joins TRBV10-3 and TRBJ2-1, with 7 bases identical to TRBD2. The CDR3 consists of 16 residues. Per germline, CDR1 ENHRY and CDR2 SYGVKD. V lost 7 bases and J lost 6; bases outside the gene matches: 15.

This clone was seen just once. V usage is TRBV7-9 and J usage is TRBJ2-5; 9 nucleotides agree with TRBD1. The germline V gene encodes CDR1 SEHNR and CDR2 FQNEAQ (reference sequence). The trim removed 5 bases at V and 2 bases at J, leaving 12 bases unmatched. This CDR3 is 17 amino acids long. In DNA form, the CDR3 reads TGTGCCAGCAGCCGATCGACGGGGACAGGGATGCAAGAGACCCAGTACTTC. It codes for CASSRSTGTGMQETQYF.

In its sample, this clone was seen a few times. The chain joins TRBV5-4 to TRBJ2-1, with TRBD2 matching 9 bases. CDR1 is SGHNT, CDR2 YYREEE, per germline (reference sequence). After removal of 6 bases from V and 7 bases from J, the junction contained 11 bases not matched to a gene. The CDR3 length is 15 residues. The CDR3: CASTLAGGGVNEQFF. The CDR3 nucleotides are TGTGCCAGCACCCTCGCGGGCGGGGGGGTTAATGAGCAGTTCTTC.

Only a few counts were recorded for this clone. The chain employs TRBV14 and TRBJ1-1; D gene unclear. The V and J ends lost 4 bases and 5 bases respectively, with 20 bases between them. The CDR3 covers 16 residues. CDR1 is SGHDN, CDR2 FVKESK, per germline. In DNA, the CDR3 is TGTGCCAGCAGCCCATGGAGGGCCACTCGTCGGACTGAAGCTTTCTTT. Protein product: CASSPWRATRRTEAFF.